These T cell receptor beta chains were read from a single sample in a study of blood T cell repertoires in COVID-19. The method was immunoSEQ multiplex PCR; TCRdb's version includes in-frame clones alone and lacks a portion of them. The sample lists fewer than 100,000 clones, approximately 90% occurring once. Material for sequencing was peripheral blood. The receptors originated from a human donor in a cohort sampled during active COVID-19. Both conserved end residues are part of each CDR3. Each record gives: V gene, J gene, CDR3 protein.

TRBV7-3	TRBJ2-1	CASSFSGGSYNEQFF
TRBV19	TRBJ2-7	CASSIERGAYEQYF
TRBV4-1	TRBJ1-1	CASSQVYTGKNTEAFF
TRBV5-4	TRBJ2-2	CASSLEDLAAGELFF
TRBV2	TRBJ2-5	CASGTSGRLWETQYF
TRBV28	TRBJ1-4	CASSSWDRADEKLFF
TRBV7-2	TRBJ2-5	CASSPRTGLQETQYF
TRBV29-1	TRBJ1-2	CSAGVDYGYTF
TRBV19	TRBJ2-3	CATQTGGGQYF
TRBV2	TRBJ2-1	CASSEGVGLAAVSYNEQFF
TRBV7-3	TRBJ2-1	CASSLSGFRNYNEQFF
TRBV7-9	TRBJ2-1	CASSFSGVSYNEQFF
TRBV7-9	TRBJ1-1	CASTPPAAGWSEAFF
TRBV2	TRBJ1-4	CASIARVREEKLFF
TRBV6-6	TRBJ1-1	CASSYQNPGKAFF
TRBV10-2	TRBJ1-1	CASSWPGVTEAFF
TRBV9	TRBJ1-1	CASSVGTGFTEAFF
TRBV6-4	TRBJ1-6	CASSLEGDNSPLHF
TRBV7-3	TRBJ1-3	CASRNRANGNTIYF
TRBV28	TRBJ1-4	CASTQVSRGLVNEKLFF
TRBV10-1	TRBJ1-3	CASSSDRLISGNTIYF
TRBV27	TRBJ1-4	CASSFGRGAEKLFF
TRBV7-6	TRBJ1-3	CASSFGVAGGRSGNTIYF
TRBV10-3	TRBJ2-7	CAISDSYEQYF
TRBV30	TRBJ1-6	CAWADSSSLFGTLHF
TRBV5-1	TRBJ2-7	CASSLDQGIDEQYF
TRBV9	TRBJ1-3	CASSVGDSLRSGNTIYF
TRBV19	TRBJ2-1	CASSILGEGGNEQFF